This T cell receptor (beta chain) originates from a study of T-cell memory formation after mild COVID-19. In the study overall: Clustering of TCRs was largely donor specific. Findings of the study overall: CD4+ contracting clones lay mainly in CM and EM, CD8+ ones in EMRA. Researchers found some responding clones in pre-infection memory, a sign that cross-reactive memory joined.

As concerns this clonotype: Antigen: not known.

TCR alpha and TCR beta cDNA libraries carrying sample barcodes and UMIs came from 5'RACE with constant-segment primers. TCRdb re-called the 5' RACE reads with MiXCR, one entry per CDR3 protein. The data show 25,000 to 30,000 distinct CDR3 sequences, about 16% seen once. The sequencing sample was made of PBMCs or a T cell subset sorted from them (not recorded which). The origin of this receptor is an adult who had mild COVID-19 (a few samples of this study predate the infection). Cell type and time point are not known.

Here the CDR3 reads CASSQDLAAGNSQYF. CDR3 in DNA: TGTGCCAGCAGCCAAGATTTGGCGGCAGGAAACTCGCAGTACTTC. This sequence joins TRBV3-1 and TRBJ2-7; D not resolved. This CDR3 contains 15 residues. Germline values: CDR1 LGHDT, CDR2 YNNKEL (reference sequence). With 0 bases removed from V and 9 bases from J, the gap between germline ends came to 18 bases.